This TCR beta chain stems from a study of T cell repertoires in cytomegalovirus infection. General study findings and limits: The ex vivo response showed dominance by HLA-C-restricted CMV-specific TCR beta clonotypes. Based on cumulative public TCR beta family frequency, carriers of CMV plus the relevant HLA were identified.

In TCRdb, the reads were re-called with MiXCR into one record per CDR3 protein. Of around 710,000 distinct CDR3 sequences listed, around 29% are singletons. A note on this clonotype: Its antigen remains unknown.

J was trimmed by 14 bases and V by 6 bases; bases with no gene match: 13. Germline V gene sequence: CDR1 MNHEY, CDR2 SVGEGT. This CDR3 region has 13 residues. Sequencing was performed on cultured CD8+ T cells from PBMCs, taken from culture after CMV antigen stimulation. This chain links TRBV6-2 or TRBV6-3 with TRBJ2-3; 8 bases match TRBD1. The receptor comes from a human donor in good health (CMV status not recorded). Some clones in this sample may be carry-over from other donors' samples. CDR3 residues: CASSGTGGRDLYF. The CDR3 DNA sequence: TGTGCCAGCAGCGGAACAGGGGGTCGGGATCTGTATTTT.